The clone carrying this T cell receptor beta chain was counted between two and nine times. What it binds is unknown. Germline V gives CDR1 SGHNT, CDR2 YYREEE (reference sequence). This CDR3 has 16 amino acids. V gave up 2 bases and J gave up 4 bases; unmatched junction bases: 8. This specimen belongs to a study of T-cell memory formation after mild COVID-19. About the study: Across donors, TCR clusters were largely donor specific. Study-wide findings and caveats: Of the contracting clones, CD4+ ones lay mainly in CM and EM, and CD8+ ones in EMRA.

Constant-segment primers and 5'RACE yielded cDNA libraries for TCR alpha and TCR beta, each carrying sample barcodes and UMIs. TCRdb independently ran MiXCR on the 5' RACE reads; one entry per CDR3 protein. The sample records around 250,000 distinct CDR3 sequences, around 15% being singletons. The sequenced material came from PBMCs or a T cell subset sorted from them (not recorded which). The receptor was derived from a young man who had mild COVID-19 (a few samples of this study predate the infection). Cell type and time point are not known. The chain carries TRBV5-4 and TRBJ2-3; 9 nucleotides line up with TRBD2. The CDR3: CASSFGWRGGSDTQYF. For the CDR3, the DNA is TGTGCCAGCAGCTTTGGTTGGCGGGGGGGGTCAGATACGCAGTATTTT.